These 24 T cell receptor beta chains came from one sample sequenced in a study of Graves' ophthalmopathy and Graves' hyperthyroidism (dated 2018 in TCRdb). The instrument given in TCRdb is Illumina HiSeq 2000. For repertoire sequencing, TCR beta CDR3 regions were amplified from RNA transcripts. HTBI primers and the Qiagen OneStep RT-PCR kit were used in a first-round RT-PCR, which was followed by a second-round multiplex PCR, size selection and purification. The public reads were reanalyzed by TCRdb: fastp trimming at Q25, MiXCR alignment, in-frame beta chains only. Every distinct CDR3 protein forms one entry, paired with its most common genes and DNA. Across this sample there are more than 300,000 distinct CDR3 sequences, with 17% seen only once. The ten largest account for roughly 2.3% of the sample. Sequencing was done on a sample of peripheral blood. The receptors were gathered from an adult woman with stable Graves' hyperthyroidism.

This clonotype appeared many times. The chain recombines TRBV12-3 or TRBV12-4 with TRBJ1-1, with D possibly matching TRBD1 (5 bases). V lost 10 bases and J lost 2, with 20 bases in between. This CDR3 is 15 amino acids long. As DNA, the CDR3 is TGTGCCACCTGGGACCTCCGACAGAGCAACACTGAAGCTTTCTTT. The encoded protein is CATWDLRQSNTEAFF.

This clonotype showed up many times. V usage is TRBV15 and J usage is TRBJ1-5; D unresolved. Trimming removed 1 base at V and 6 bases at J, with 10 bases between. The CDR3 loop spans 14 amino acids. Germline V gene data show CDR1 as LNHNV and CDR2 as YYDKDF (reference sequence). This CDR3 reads CATSRALAGQPQHF. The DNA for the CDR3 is TGTGCCACCAGCAGAGCACTCGCTGGTCAGCCCCAGCATTTT.

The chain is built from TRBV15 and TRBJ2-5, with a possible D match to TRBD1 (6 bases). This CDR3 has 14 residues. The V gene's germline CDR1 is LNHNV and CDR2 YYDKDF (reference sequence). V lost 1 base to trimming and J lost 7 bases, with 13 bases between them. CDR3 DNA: TGTGCCACCAGCAGAGGGCAGGGGTGGGGGACCCAGTACTTC. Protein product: CATSRGQGWGTQYF.

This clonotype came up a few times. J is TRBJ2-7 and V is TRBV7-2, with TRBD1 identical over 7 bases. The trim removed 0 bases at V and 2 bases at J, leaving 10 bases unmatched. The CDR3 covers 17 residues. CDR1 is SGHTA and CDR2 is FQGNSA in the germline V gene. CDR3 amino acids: CASSLALLRDSTYEQYF. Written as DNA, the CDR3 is TGTGCCAGCAGCTTAGCGTTACTAAGGGACAGTACCTACGAGCAGTACTTC. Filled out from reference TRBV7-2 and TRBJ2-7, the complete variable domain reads GAGVSQSPSNKVTEKGKDVELRCDPISGHTALYWYRQSLGQGLEFLIYFQGNSAPDKSGLPSDRFSAERTGGSVSTLTIQRTQQEDSAVYLCASSLALLRDSTYEQYFGPGTRLTVT.

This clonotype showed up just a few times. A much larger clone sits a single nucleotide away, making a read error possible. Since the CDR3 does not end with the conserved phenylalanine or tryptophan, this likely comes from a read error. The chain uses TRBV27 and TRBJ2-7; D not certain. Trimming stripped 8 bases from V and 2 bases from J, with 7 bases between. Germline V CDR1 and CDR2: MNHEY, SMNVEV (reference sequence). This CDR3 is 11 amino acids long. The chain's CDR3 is CASATTYEQYS. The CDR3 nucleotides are TGTGCCAGCGCTACAACCTACGAGCAGTACTCC.

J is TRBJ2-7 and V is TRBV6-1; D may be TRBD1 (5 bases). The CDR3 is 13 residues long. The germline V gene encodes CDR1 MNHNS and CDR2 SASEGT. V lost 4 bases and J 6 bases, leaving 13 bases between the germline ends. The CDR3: CASSAPGFLEQYF. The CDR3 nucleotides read TGTGCCAGCAGTGCCCCAGGGTTCCTCGAGCAGTACTTC.

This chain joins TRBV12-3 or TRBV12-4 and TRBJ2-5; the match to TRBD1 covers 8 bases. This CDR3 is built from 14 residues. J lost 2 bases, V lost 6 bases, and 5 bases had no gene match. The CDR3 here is CASRTWDRQETQYF. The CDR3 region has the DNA TGTGCCAGCAGAACTTGGGACAGGCAAGAGACCCAGTACTTC.

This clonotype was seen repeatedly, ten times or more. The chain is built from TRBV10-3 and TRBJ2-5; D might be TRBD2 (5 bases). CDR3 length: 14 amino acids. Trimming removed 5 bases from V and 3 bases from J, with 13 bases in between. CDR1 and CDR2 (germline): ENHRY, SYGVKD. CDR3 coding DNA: TGTGCCATCAGTTCCGTAAAAGCGGAAGAGACCCAGTACTTC. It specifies CAISSVKAEETQYF.

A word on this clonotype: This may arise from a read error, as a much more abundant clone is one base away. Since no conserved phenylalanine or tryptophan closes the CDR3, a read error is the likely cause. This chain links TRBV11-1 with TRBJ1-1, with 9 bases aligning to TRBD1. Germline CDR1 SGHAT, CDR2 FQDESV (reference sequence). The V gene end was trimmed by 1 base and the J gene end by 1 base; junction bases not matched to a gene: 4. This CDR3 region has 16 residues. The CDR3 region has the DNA TGTGCCAGCAGCTTAGTTGGACAGGGGACGAACACTGAAGCTTTCTTG. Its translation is CASSLVGQGTNTEAFL.

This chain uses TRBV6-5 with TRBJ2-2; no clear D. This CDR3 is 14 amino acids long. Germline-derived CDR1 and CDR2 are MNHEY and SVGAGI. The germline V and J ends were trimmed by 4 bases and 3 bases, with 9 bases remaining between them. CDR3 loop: CASSFNPDTGELFF. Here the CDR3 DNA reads TGTGCCAGCAGTTTCAACCCGGACACCGGGGAGCTGTTTTTT.

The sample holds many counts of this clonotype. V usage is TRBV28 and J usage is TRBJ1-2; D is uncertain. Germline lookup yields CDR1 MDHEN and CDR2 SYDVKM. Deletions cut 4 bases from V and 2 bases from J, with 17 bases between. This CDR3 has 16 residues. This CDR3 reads CASSSPGSKGNYGYTF. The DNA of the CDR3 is TGTGCCAGCAGTTCACCGGGCTCAAAAGGGAACTATGGCTACACCTTC.

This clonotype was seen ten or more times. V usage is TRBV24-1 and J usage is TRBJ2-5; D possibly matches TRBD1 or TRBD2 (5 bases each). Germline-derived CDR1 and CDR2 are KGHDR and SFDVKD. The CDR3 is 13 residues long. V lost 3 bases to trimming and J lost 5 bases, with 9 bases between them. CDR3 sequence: CATSDPGRETQYF. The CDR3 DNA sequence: TGTGCCACCAGTGATCCGGGGCGGGAGACCCAGTACTTC.

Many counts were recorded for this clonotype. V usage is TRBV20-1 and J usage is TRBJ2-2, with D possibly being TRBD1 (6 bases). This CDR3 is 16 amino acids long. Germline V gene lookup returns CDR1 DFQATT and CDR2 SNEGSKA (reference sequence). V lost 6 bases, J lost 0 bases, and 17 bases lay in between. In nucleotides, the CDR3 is TGCAGTGCGCACAAACCGGGACAAACGAACACCGGGGAGCTGTTTTTT. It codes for CSAHKPGQTNTGELFF.

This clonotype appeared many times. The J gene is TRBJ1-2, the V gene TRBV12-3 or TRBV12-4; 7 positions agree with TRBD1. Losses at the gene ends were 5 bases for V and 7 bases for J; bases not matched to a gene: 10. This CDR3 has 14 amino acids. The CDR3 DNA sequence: TGTGCCAGCAGTAAACAGACAGGGAGGTCTGGCTACACCTTC. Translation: CASSKQTGRSGYTF.

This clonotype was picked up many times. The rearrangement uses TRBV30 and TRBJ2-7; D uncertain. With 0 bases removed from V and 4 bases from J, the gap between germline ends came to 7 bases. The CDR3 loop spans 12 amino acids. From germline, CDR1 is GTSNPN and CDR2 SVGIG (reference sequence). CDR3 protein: CAWSVQRYEQYF. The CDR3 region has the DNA TGTGCCTGGAGTGTACAGAGATACGAGCAGTACTTC.

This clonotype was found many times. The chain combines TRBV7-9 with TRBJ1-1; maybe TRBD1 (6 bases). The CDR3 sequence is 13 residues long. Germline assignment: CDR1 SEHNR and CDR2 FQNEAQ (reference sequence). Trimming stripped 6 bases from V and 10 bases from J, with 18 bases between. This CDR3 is CASSEVTGGRAFF. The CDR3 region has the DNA TGTGCCAGCAGTGAGGTGACAGGCGGGCGAGCTTTCTTT.

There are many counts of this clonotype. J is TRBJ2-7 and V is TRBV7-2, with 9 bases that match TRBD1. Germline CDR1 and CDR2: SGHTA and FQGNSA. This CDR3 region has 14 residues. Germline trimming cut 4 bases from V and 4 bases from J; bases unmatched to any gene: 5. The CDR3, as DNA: TGTGCCAGCAGCTGGGACAGGGTAAAGTACGAGCAGTACTTC. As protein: CASSWDRVKYEQYF.

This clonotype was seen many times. The CDR3 protein is CASRNVTENYGYTF. In nucleotides, the CDR3 is TGTGCCAGCAGGAACGTGACCGAGAACTATGGCTACACCTTC. V usage is TRBV6-2 or TRBV6-3 and J usage is TRBJ1-2; D uncertain. This CDR3 has 14 amino acids. Germline V gene lookup returns CDR1 MNHEY and CDR2 SVGEGT. V lost 6 bases and J 2 bases, leaving 13 bases between the germline ends.

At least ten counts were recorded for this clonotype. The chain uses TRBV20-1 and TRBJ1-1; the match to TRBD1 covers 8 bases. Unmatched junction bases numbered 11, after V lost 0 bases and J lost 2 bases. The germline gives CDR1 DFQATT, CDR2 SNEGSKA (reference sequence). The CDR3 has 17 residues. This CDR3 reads CSARDLTGQGGNTEAFF. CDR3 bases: TGCAGTGCTAGAGATCTAACCGGACAGGGAGGCAACACTGAAGCTTTCTTT.

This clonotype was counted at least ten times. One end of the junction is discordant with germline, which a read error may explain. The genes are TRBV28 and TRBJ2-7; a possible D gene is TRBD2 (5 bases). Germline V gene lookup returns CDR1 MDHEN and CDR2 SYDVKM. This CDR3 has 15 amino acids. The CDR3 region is CASSFQAEDSYEQCF. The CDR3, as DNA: TGTGCCAGCAGTTTTCAAGCGGAGGACTCCTACGAGCAGTGCTTC. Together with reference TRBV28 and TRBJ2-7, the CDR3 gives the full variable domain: DVKVTQSSRYLVKRTGEKVFLECVQDMDHENMFWYRQDPGLGLRLIYFSYDVKMKEKGDIPEGYSVSREKKERFSLILESASTNQTSMYLCASSFQAEDSYEQCFGPGTRLTVT.

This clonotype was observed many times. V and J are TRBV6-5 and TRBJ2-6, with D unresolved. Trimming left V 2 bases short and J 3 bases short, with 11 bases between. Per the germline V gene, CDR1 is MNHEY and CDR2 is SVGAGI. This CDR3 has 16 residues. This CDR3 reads CASSYEAVGGANVLTF. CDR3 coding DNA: TGTGCCAGCAGTTACGAAGCCGTGGGTGGGGCCAACGTCCTGACTTTC.

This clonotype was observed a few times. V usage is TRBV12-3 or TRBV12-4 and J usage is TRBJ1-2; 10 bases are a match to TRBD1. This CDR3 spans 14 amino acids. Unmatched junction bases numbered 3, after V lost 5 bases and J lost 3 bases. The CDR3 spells CASSGGTGDYGYTF. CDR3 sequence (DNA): TGTGCCAGCAGTGGTGGGACAGGGGACTATGGCTACACCTTC.

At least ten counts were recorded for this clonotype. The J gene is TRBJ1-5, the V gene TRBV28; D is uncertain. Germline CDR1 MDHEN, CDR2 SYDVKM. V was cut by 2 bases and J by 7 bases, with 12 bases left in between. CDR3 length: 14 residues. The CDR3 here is CASSLQSDGQPQHF. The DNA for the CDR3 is TGTGCCAGCAGTTTACAGTCAGACGGGCAGCCCCAGCATTTT. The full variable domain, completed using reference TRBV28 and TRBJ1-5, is DVKVTQSSRYLVKRTGEKVFLECVQDMDHENMFWYRQDPGLGLRLIYFSYDVKMKEKGDIPEGYSVSREKKERFSLILESASTNQTSMYLCASSLQSDGQPQHFGDGTRLSIL.

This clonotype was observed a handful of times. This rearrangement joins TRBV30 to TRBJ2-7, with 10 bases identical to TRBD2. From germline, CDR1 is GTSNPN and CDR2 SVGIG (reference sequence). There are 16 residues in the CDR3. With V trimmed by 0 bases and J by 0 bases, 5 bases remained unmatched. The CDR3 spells CAWSVPGLAHSYEQYF. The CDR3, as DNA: TGTGCCTGGAGTGTCCCGGGACTAGCGCACTCCTACGAGCAGTACTTC.